A single sample is the source of the 16 T cell receptor beta chains below, sequenced in a study of shared clonotypes between healthy human individuals. Sequencing used immunoSEQ multiplex PCR; TCRdb keeps in-frame clones, though not all of them. The repertoire includes roughly 410,000 clones, approximately 97% of them detected once, and less than 0.35% sits in the top ten. The source material was memory CD8+ T cells sorted from blood. Described subset: CD45RO+ cells pooled with CCR7-negative TemRA cells. Source of these receptors: a man aged 25-45 years in good health.

The chain couples TRBV6-1 to TRBJ1-5; D not resolved. This CDR3 is built from 14 residues. Deletions cut 3 bases from V and 6 bases from J, with 12 bases between. Germline CDR1 is MNHNS and CDR2 is SASEGT. This CDR3 is CASSETVHGQPQHF. CDR3 DNA: TGTGCCAGCAGTGAGACGGTTCATGGTCAGCCCCAGCATTTT.

The chain couples TRBV7-2 to TRBJ1-1; D is perhaps TRBD1 (5 bases). V was trimmed by 4 bases and J by 0 bases, leaving 6 bases between them. This CDR3 region has 13 residues. Germline V gives CDR1 SGHTA, CDR2 FQGNSA. The CDR3: CASSSQVNTEAFF. The CDR3 DNA follows: TGTGCCAGCAGCTCACAGGTGAACACTGAAGCTTTCTTT.

In nucleotides, the CDR3 is TGCGCCAGCAGCCCGACAGGCTCTGGGGCCAACGTCCTGACTTTC. This sequence encodes CASSPTGSGANVLTF. The gene calls are TRBV4-1 and TRBJ2-6, with D possibly being TRBD1 (6 bases). CDR3 length: 15 amino acids. The germline CDR1 and CDR2 sequences are MGHRA and YSYEKL. Trimming pared 4 bases from V and 0 bases from J, leaving 7 bases between.

This chain links TRBV13 with TRBJ1-2; TRBD1 matches 9 bases. The trim removed 5 bases at V and 7 bases at J, leaving 17 bases unmatched. From germline, CDR1 is PRHDT and CDR2 FYEKMQ (reference sequence). The length of the CDR3 is 17 residues. The DNA for the CDR3 is TGTGCCAGCAGCCATCAATTCCGGGACAGGGAGATCTCTGGCTACACCTTC. Its translation is CASSHQFRDREISGYTF.

V gene TRBV6-5 combines with J gene TRBJ2-1; D is unresolved. This CDR3 comprises 14 residues. The V gene's germline CDR1 is MNHEY and CDR2 SVGAGI. Trimming cost V 4 bases and J 0 bases, with 7 bases left between them. The CDR3 nucleotides are TGTGCCAGCAGTTTTACTTCCTCCTACAATGAGCAGTTCTTC. It encodes CASSFTSSYNEQFF.

This clone has only one observation. V and J are TRBV7-9 and TRBJ2-4, with 9 bases that match TRBD1. The CDR3 spans 15 residues. V gave up 5 bases and J gave up 8 bases; unmatched junction bases: 10. Germline CDR1 SEHNR, CDR2 FQNEAQ (reference sequence). Written as DNA, the CDR3 is TGTGCCAGCAGCCAATGGACAGGGGAGGAGGACATTCAGTACTTC. Amino acid sequence: CASSQWTGEEDIQYF.

The chain combines TRBV11-2 with TRBJ2-4, with TRBD2 matching 7 bases. Germline CDR1 reads SGHAT; CDR2 reads FQNNGV. V trimming: 5 bases; J trimming: 1 base; junction bases outside the gene matches: 8. The CDR3 has 16 residues. Here the CDR3 DNA reads TGTGCCAGCAGCCCAGGAGGACTAGTGGCCAAAAACATTCAGTACTTC. Translation: CASSPGGLVAKNIQYF. Drawing the rest from reference TRBV11-2 and TRBJ2-4, the complete variable domain is EAGVAQSPRYKIIEKRQSVAFWCNPISGHATLYWYQQILGQGPKLLIQFQNNGVVDDSQLPKDRFSAERLKGVDSTLKIQPAKLEDSAVYLCASSPGGLVAKNIQYFGAGTRLSVL.

V is TRBV5-1 and J is TRBJ2-1, with 10 bases aligning to TRBD2. The V segment lost 5 bases and the J segment 8 bases; nucleotides outside the gene matches: 10. The length of the CDR3 is 15 residues. CDR1 and CDR2 from the germline V gene are SGHRS and YFSETQ. CDR3 DNA sequence: TGCGCCAGCAGTACTCAAGCGGGAGGGCCCCATGAGCAGTTCTTC. Residues: CASSTQAGGPHEQFF.

The chain joins TRBV5-1 to TRBJ1-2; D is undetermined. CDR1 is SGHRS, CDR2 YFSETQ, per germline. Trimming pared 4 bases from V and 6 bases from J, leaving 4 bases between. The CDR3 spans 10 residues. The CDR3 DNA reads TGCGCCAGCAGCCCCCATGGCTACACCTTC. Translation gives CASSPHGYTF.

This rearrangement joins TRBV2 to TRBJ1-4; TRBD1 might be the D (5 bases). The V end lost 3 bases, the J end lost 0 bases, and 11 bases lay between the germline ends. CDR3 length: 16 residues. Germline V lookup: CDR1 SNHLY, CDR2 FYNNEI. As DNA, the CDR3 is TGTGCCAGCAGTGAGGGACGGAGATCAACTAATGAAAAACTGTTTTTT. It yields the protein CASSEGRRSTNEKLFF.

The V gene is TRBV4-2, the J gene TRBJ2-5; D is possibly TRBD1 (5 bases). Per germline, CDR1 LGHNA and CDR2 YNFKEQ. Trimming stripped 1 base from V and 3 bases from J, with 9 bases between. The CDR3 totals 14 residues. The CDR3 region has the DNA TGTGCCAGCAGCCAAGTTGTAGGGGAAGAGACCCAGTACTTC. Encoded protein: CASSQVVGEETQYF.

This clone has just one count. The rearrangement links TRBV7-2 to TRBJ2-7; 8 nucleotides agree with TRBD2. The CDR3 covers 16 residues. Trimming took 5 bases from V and 5 from J; bases not matched to a gene: 14. Germline CDR1 reads SGHTA; CDR2 reads FQGNSA. The CDR3 here is CASSTQSGTSADEQYF. Here the CDR3 DNA reads TGTGCCAGCAGCACGCAATCCGGGACTAGTGCAGACGAGCAGTACTTC.

The chain carries TRBV6-1 and TRBJ1-2; D not resolved. The CDR3 sequence is 16 residues long. V shed 4 bases and J shed 3 bases, with 18 bases lying between them. Germline V gene data show CDR1 as MNHNS and CDR2 as SASEGT. As DNA, the CDR3 is TGTGCCAGCAGTGTCGTACCTTGGGGAATCGACTATGGCTACACCTTC. The encoded protein is CASSVVPWGIDYGYTF.

This chain uses TRBV6-5 with TRBJ1-5; TRBD1 matches at 7 bases. V lost 5 bases, J lost 1 base, and 5 bases stayed unmatched. The CDR3 has 15 residues. Germline CDR1 is MNHEY and CDR2 is SVGAGI. CDR3 sequence: CASSQDRLSNQPQHF. In nucleotides, the CDR3 is TGTGCCAGCAGTCAGGACAGGCTGAGCAATCAGCCCCAGCATTTT.

This chain connects TRBV11-2 to TRBJ2-1; 13 bases agree with TRBD2. The V gene end was trimmed by 5 bases and the J gene end by 7 bases; junction bases not matched to a gene: 2. CDR1 and CDR2 from the germline V gene are SGHAT and FQNNGV. The CDR3 sequence is 14 residues long. The CDR3 DNA is TGTGCCAGCAGCCGGACTAGCGGGAGAAATGAGCAGTTCTTC. It encodes CASSRTSGRNEQFF.

Comment on this clone: Additional DNA sequences in this sample encode the identical CDR3. The chain recombines TRBV5-6 with TRBJ2-3, with a tentative D call TRBD1 (6 bases). This CDR3 has 14 amino acids. Per germline, CDR1 SGHDT and CDR2 YYEEEE. Trimming removed 2 bases from V and 3 bases from J, with 10 bases in between. CDR3 protein: CASSFGQGTDTQYF. CDR3 bases: TGTGCCAGCAGCTTCGGGCAGGGGACAGATACGCAGTATTTT.